This record concerns one T cell receptor (beta chain) sequence. What it binds is unknown. Only cases whose brain tissue showed the highest T cell transcript signatures were sequenced. Patients received at least one anti-epileptic drug before surgery. With V trimmed by 7 bases and J by 2 bases, 11 bases remained unmatched. Germline lookup yields CDR1 MDHEN and CDR2 SYDVKM. The CDR3 covers 15 residues. This entry is derived from a study of brain T cells in children with intractable seizures. Notes on the study in general: Clones missing pre-surgery may reflect undersampling of that blood sample. Patients' HCMV serostatus was unknown; virus specificity rests on CDR3 similarity alone.

Assay used: immunoSEQ multiplex PCR; TCRdb lists only in-frame clones, some missing. The table has around 80,000 clones, under 95% seen once. The rearrangement joins TRBV28 to TRBJ2-7; 7 bases are a match to TRBD1. This material consisted of peripheral blood, taken at surgery. The receptor was derived from a girl aged 2 to 10 with Rasmussen encephalitis and intractable seizures. CDR3 nucleotides: TGTGCCAGCACCCTCAAGACAGGGAGCCCCTACGAGCAGTACTTC. It specifies CASTLKTGSPYEQYF.